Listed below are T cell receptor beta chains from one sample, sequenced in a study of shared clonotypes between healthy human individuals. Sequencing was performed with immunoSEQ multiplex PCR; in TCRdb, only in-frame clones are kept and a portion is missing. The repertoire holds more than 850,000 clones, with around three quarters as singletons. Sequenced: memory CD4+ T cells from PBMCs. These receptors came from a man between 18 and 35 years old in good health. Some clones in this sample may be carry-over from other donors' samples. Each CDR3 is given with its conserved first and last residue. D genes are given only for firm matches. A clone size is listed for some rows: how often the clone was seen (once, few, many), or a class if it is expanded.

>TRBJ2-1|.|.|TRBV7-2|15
CASSRDTGDYNEQFF
TGTGCCAGCAGCCGAGACACCGGGGATTACAATGAGCAGTTCTTC
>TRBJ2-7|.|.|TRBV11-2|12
CASSFGAYEQYF
TGTGCCAGCAGCTTTGGGGCTTACGAGCAGTACTTC
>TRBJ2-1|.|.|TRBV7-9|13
CASSLAEAVEQFF
TGTGCCAGCAGCTTAGCGGAGGCGGTAGAGCAGTTCTTC
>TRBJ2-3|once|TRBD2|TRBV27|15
CASSSPAGAGDTQYF
TGTGCCAGCAGTTCCCCGGCGGGAGCTGGAGATACGCAGTATTTT
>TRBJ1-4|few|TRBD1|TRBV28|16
CASSLDRATAIEKLFF
TGTGCCAGCAGTTTAGACAGGGCTACCGCGATTGAAAAACTGTTTTTT
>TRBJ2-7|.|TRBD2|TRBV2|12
CASRSGGYEQYF
TGTGCCAGCAGATCGGGGGGCTACGAGCAGTACTTC
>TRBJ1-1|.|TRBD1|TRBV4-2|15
CASSQGEQGDTEAFF
TGTGCCAGCAGCCAAGGGGAACAGGGGGACACTGAAGCTTTCTTT
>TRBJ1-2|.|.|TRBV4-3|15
CASSQGVGGSYGYTF
TGCGCCAGCAGCCAAGGGGTAGGGGGGAGCTATGGCTACACCTTC
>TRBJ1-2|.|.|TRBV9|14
CASSVVGIGDGYTF
TGTGCCAGCAGCGTAGTCGGGATCGGCGATGGCTACACCTTC
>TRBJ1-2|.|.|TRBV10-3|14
CAISEPRGGDGYTF
TGTGCCATCAGTGAGCCTCGAGGGGGGGATGGCTACACCTTC
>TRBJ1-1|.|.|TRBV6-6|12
CASSYPGGGAFF
TGTGCCAGCAGTTACCCCGGCGGGGGAGCTTTCTTT
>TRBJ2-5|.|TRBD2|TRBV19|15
CASSTPGTSFDTQYF
TGTGCCAGTAGTACCCCGGGGACTAGCTTCGATACCCAGTACTTC
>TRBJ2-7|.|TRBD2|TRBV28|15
CASSSSGSLSYEQYF
TGTGCCAGCAGTTCCAGCGGGAGCCTCTCCTACGAGCAGTACTTC
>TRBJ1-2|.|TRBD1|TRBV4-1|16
CASSQNHGTVNYGYTF
TGCGCCAGCAGCCAAAATCATGGGACAGTAAACTATGGCTACACCTTC
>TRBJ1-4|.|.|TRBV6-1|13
CASTPGRGEKLFF
TGTGCCAGCACCCCAGGGAGAGGGGAAAAACTGTTTTTT
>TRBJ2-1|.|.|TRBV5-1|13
CASSSNERDEQFF
TGCGCCAGCAGCTCTAACGAGCGAGACGAGCAGTTCTTC
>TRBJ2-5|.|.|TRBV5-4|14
CASSPDRFQETQYF
TGTGCCAGCAGCCCGGACCGATTCCAAGAGACCCAGTACTTC
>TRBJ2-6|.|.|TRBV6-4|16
CASRMRAGAGANVLTF
TGTGCCAGCAGGATGAGGGCAGGGGCTGGGGCCAACGTCCTGACTTTC
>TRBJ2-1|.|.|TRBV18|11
CASSPTGEQFF
TGTGCCAGCTCACCGACGGGTGAGCAGTTCTTC
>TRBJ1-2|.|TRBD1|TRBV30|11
CAWSQGVGYTF
TGTGCCTGGTCACAGGGGGTCGGCTACACCTTC
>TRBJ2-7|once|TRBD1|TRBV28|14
CASSSGTAAYEQYF
TGTGCCAGCAGTTCCGGGACAGCAGCCTACGAGCAGTACTTC
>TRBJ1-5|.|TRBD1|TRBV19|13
CASSSQGTQPQHF
TGTGCCAGTAGTTCACAGGGGACTCAGCCCCAGCATTTT
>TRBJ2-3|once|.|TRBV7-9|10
CASSGNTQYF
TGTGCCAGCAGCGGAAATACGCAGTATTTT
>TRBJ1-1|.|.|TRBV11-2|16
CASSFRLSADNTEAFF
TGTGCCAGCAGCTTCCGGCTCTCGGCAGACAACACTGAAGCTTTCTTT
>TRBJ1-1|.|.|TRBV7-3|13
CASSLQYSAEAFF
TGTGCCAGCAGCTTACAGTATTCCGCTGAAGCTTTCTTT
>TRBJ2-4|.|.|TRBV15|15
CATSEGQGGQYIQYF
TGTGCCACCAGCGAGGGGCAGGGGGGACAATACATTCAGTACTTC
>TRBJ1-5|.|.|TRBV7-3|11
CASSRLWPQHF
TGTGCCAGCAGCCGGCTGTGGCCCCAGCATTTT
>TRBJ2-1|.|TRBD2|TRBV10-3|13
CAIKSSGTGEQFF
TGTGCCATCAAATCGAGCGGGACGGGTGAGCAGTTCTTC
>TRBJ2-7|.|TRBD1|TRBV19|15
CASSPRTGQYYEQYF
TGTGCCAGTAGTCCCCGGACAGGCCAATACTACGAGCAGTACTTC
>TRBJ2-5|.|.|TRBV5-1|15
CASSLEGTAQETQYF
TGCGCCAGCAGCTTGGAGGGGACGGCCCAAGAGACCCAGTACTTC
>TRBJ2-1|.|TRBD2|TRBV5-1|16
CASSPDGLAGGNEQFF
TGCGCCAGCAGCCCCGATGGACTAGCGGGGGGGAATGAGCAGTTCTTC
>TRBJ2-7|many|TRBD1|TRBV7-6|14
CASSRGTGNYEQYF
TGTGCCAGCAGCCGCGGGACAGGGAACTACGAGCAGTACTTC
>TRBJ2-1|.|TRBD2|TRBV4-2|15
CASSHRVAGDNEQFF
TGTGCCAGCAGCCATAGGGTGGCGGGAGATAATGAGCAGTTCTTC
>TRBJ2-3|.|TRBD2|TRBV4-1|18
CASSRKIRPAGPADTQYF
TGCGCCAGCAGCCGCAAGATCCGTCCAGCGGGACCCGCAGATACGCAGTATTTT
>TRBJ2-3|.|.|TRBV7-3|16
CASSHGADAIPDTQYF
TGTGCCAGCAGCCACGGTGCGGACGCGATCCCAGATACGCAGTATTTT
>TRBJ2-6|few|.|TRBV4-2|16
CASSQGTASGANVLTF
TGTGCCAGCAGCCAGGGGACGGCCTCTGGGGCCAACGTCCTGACTTTC
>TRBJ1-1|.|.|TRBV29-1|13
CSVGRMSNTEAFF
TGCAGCGTTGGAAGGATGTCGAACACTGAAGCTTTCTTT